Listed below are T cell receptor beta chains from one sample, sequenced in a study of OX40 agonist ivuxolimab in advanced cancers. Using immunoSEQ multiplex PCR, the repertoire was profiled, and TCRdb retains in-frame clones only, with some absent. The table shows about 89,000 clones, with approximately 90% occurring only once. The sequenced sample was CD4+ or CD8+ T cells sorted from blood, obtained in a trial of the OX40 agonist ivuxolimab. The source is an adult with an advanced solid tumor such as melanoma, head and neck, liver or kidney cancer. CDR3s leave out the opening cysteine and the closing phenylalanine or tryptophan.

V	J	length	CDR3
TRBV7-3	TRBJ2-5	14	ASSSEGGRYQETQY
TRBV18	TRBJ1-2	13	ASSPGTGVFYGYT
TRBV9	TRBJ2-3	13	ASSVAGTSADTQY
TRBV11-3	TRBJ2-2	15	ASSLDLGLAYSGELF
TRBV9	TRBJ1-2	12	ASSPQGLSYGYT
TRBV6-6	TRBJ2-7	13	ASSDTGLGGYEQY
TRBV28	TRBJ2-1	14	ASSFRTSGSSGEQF
TRBV6-6	TRBJ2-3	12	ASSYSQSTDTQY
TRBV5-5	TRBJ1-5	12	ASRIDPGNQPQH
TRBV28	TRBJ2-5	10	ASSRRVGTQY
TRBV10-1	TRBJ1-5	12	ASSETGGGQPQH
TRBV29-1	TRBJ2-2	12	SVKPGGGTGELF
TRBV7-9	TRBJ2-6	13	ASRDGLSGANVLT
TRBV7-2	TRBJ1-5	13	ASSLGRAANQPQH
TRBV7-2	TRBJ2-1	13	ASSPLAGSYNEQF
TRBV5-1	TRBJ2-5	13	ASSLTGTREETQY
TRBV7-9	TRBJ1-3	11	ASSLDSGNTIY
TRBV27	TRBJ1-5	13	ASSPLLGVNQPQH
TRBV5-1	TRBJ2-2	13	ASSIPNVGTGELF
TRBV2	TRBJ2-2	12	ASGTSGAGGELF
TRBV19	TRBJ2-1	16	ASSKDNTGTGGYNEQF
TRBV4-1	TRBJ2-2	11	ASSQGITGELF
TRBV7-2	TRBJ2-1	14	ASSYFLAGGRNEQF
TRBV29-1	TRBJ2-4	10	SVSRDENIQY
TRBV7-2	TRBJ2-5	12	ASSFQGGAETQY